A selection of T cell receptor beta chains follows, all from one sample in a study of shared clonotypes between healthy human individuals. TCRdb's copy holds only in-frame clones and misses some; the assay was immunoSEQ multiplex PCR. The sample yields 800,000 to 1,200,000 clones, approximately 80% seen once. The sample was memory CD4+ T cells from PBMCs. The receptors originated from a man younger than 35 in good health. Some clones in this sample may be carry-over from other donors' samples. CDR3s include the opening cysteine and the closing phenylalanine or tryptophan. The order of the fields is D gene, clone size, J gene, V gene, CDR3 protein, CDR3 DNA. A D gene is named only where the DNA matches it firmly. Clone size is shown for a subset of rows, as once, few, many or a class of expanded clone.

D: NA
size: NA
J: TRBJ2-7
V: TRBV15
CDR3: CATSRGGSTYEQYF
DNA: TGTGCCACCAGCAGAGGCGGCAGCACCTACGAGCAGTACTTC

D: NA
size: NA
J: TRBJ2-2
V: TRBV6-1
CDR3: CASSEGTENTGELFF
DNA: TGTGCCAGCAGTGAAGGGACGGAAAACACCGGGGAGCTGTTTTTT

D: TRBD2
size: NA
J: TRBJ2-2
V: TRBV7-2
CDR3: CASSFERESGELFF
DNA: TGTGCCAGCAGCTTCGAGCGGGAGTCCGGGGAGCTGTTTTTT

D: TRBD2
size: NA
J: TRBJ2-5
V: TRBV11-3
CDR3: CASSSGLAGTETQYF
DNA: TGTGCCAGCAGCTCGGGACTAGCGGGAACTGAGACCCAGTACTTC

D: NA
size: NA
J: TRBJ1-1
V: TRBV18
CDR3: CASSPGQVNTEAFF
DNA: TGTGCCAGCTCACCGGGACAAGTGAACACTGAAGCTTTCTTT

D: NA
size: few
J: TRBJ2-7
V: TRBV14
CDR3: CASSQEGDAPLSYEQYF
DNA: TGTGCCAGCAGCCAAGAGGGAGACGCGCCACTCTCCTACGAGCAGTACTTC

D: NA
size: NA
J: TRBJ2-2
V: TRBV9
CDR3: CASSALGALTTGELFF
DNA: TGTGCCAGCAGCGCCCTCGGGGCTCTAACCACCGGGGAGCTGTTTTTT

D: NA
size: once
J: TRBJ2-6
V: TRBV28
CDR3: CASSGRSGANVLTF
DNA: TGTGCCAGCAGCGGCCGATCTGGGGCCAACGTCCTGACTTTC

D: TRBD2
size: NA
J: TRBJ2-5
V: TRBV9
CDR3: CASSVGLAGIQETQYF
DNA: TGTGCCAGCAGCGTAGGACTAGCGGGGATCCAAGAGACCCAGTACTTC

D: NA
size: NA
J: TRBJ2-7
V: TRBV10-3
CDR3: CASQRRDSYEQYF
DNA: TGTGCCTCCCAGAGGAGGGACTCCTACGAGCAGTACTTC

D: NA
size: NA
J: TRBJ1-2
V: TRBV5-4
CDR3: CASSFGGAEHYGYTF
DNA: TGTGCCAGCAGCTTTGGGGGGGCTGAGCACTATGGCTACACCTTC

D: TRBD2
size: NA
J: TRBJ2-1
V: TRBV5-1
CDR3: CASSKTGTSGRPNNEQFF
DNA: TGCGCCAGCAGCAAAACCGGGACTAGCGGGAGGCCAAACAATGAGCAGTTCTTC

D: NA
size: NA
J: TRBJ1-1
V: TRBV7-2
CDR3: CASSPAGYGYTEAFF
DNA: TGTGCCAGCAGCCCCGCTGGGTACGGGTACACTGAAGCTTTCTTT

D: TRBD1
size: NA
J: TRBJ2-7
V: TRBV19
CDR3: CASSPQPGGLNEQYF
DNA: TGTGCCAGTAGCCCCCAGCCAGGGGGCCTCAACGAGCAGTACTTC

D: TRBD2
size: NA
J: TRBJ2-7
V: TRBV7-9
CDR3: CASSDPGLGESYEQYF
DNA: TGTGCCAGCAGCGATCCGGGACTAGGGGAGTCCTACGAGCAGTACTTC

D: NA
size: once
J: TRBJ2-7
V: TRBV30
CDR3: CAWSRASRVYEQYF
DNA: TGTGCCTGGAGTCGGGCTAGCCGGGTGTACGAGCAGTACTTC

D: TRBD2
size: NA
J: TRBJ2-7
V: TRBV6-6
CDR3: CASSRTTGTSQYEQYF
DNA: TGTGCCAGCAGTAGGACTACCGGGACTAGTCAGTACGAGCAGTACTTC